Listed here are 18 T cell receptor beta chains from one sample, sequenced in a study of shared clonotypes between healthy human individuals. Clones were sequenced by immunoSEQ multiplex PCR, and TCRdb holds only the in-frame ones, with some missing. The table has 2 million to 3 million clones, over 85% seen once. What was sequenced was naive CD4+ T cells from PBMCs. The subset here: CD45RA+ positively selected. These receptors came from a man between 18 and 35 years old in good health. Some clones in this sample may be carry-over from other donors' samples.

The chain uses TRBV6-1 and TRBJ1-2, with D possibly matching TRBD1 (6 bases). Trimming pared 7 bases from V and 4 bases from J, leaving 13 bases between. Germline CDR1 MNHNS, CDR2 SASEGT. This CDR3 contains 13 residues. For the CDR3, the DNA is TGTGCCAGCAACGTCAGGGGATTCTATGGCTACACCTTC. Translation gives CASNVRGFYGYTF.

The chain carries TRBV5-1 and TRBJ1-6; the D is unclear. The V end lost 5 bases, the J end lost 4 bases, and 7 bases lay between the germline ends. The CDR3 runs 13 residues. Germline V gene lookup returns CDR1 SGHRS and CDR2 YFSETQ. CDR3 sequence (DNA): TGCGCCAGCAGTACCTCTTATAATTCACCCCTCCACTTT. As protein: CASSTSYNSPLHF. Based on the CDR3 plus reference TRBV5-1 and TRBJ1-6, the full variable domain is KAGVTQTPRYLIKTRGQQVTLSCSPISGHRSVSWYQQTPGQGLQFLFEYFSETQRNKGNFPGRFSGRQFSNSRSEMNVSTLELGDSALYLCASSTSYNSPLHFGNGTRLTVT.

V usage is TRBV5-7 and J usage is TRBJ1-4; D uncertain. TRBV5-7 is an open reading frame, and its role is uncertain. This CDR3 has 13 residues. V lost 3 bases and J lost 8, with 11 bases in between. The DNA of the CDR3 is TGTGCCAGCAGCTCCGCGGGGATAGAAAAACTGTTTTTT. It yields the protein CASSSAGIEKLFF.

The CDR3 sequence is CASSKIQFNEQFF. CDR3 coding DNA: TGTGCCAGCAGCAAAATCCAATTCAATGAGCAGTTCTTC. The chain carries TRBV7-9 and TRBJ2-1; D remains unclear. Germline V gene lookup returns CDR1 SEHNR and CDR2 FQNEAQ (reference sequence). This CDR3 region has 13 residues. Trimming stripped 5 bases from V and 6 bases from J, with 11 bases between. Supplemented by reference TRBV7-9 and TRBJ2-1, the full variable domain reads DTGVSQNPRHKITKRGQNVTFRCDPISEHNRLYWYRQTLGQGPEFLTYFQNEAQLEKSRLLSDRFSAERPKGSFSTLEIQRTEQGDSAMYLCASSKIQFNEQFFGPGTRLTVL.

The chain employs TRBV2 and TRBJ2-6, with D possibly matching TRBD1 (6 bases). The germline gives CDR1 SNHLY, CDR2 FYNNEI. The CDR3 sequence is 16 residues long. Deletions cut 7 bases from V and 1 base from J, with 14 bases between. This chain's CDR3 is CASKWQGSSGANVLTF. In DNA form, the CDR3 reads TGTGCCAGCAAGTGGCAGGGGAGTTCTGGGGCCAACGTCCTGACTTTC.

DNA of the CDR3: TGTGCCTGGAGTCGGGACCCCTACAATGAGCAGTTCTTC. Residues: CAWSRDPYNEQFF. The chain employs TRBV30 and TRBJ2-1; D is perhaps TRBD1 or TRBD2 (5 bases each). The CDR3 is 13 amino acids. Trimming took off 2 bases at V and 2 bases at J, with 7 bases between the two ends. Germline V CDR1 and CDR2: GTSNPN, SVGIG (reference sequence).

This chain joins TRBV6-5 and TRBJ1-1; no clear D gene. The V and J ends lost 5 bases and 4 bases respectively, with 14 bases between them. The germline V gene has CDR1 MNHEY and CDR2 SVGAGI. The CDR3 sequence is 14 residues long. Here the CDR3 reads CASSLFRGTTEAFF. The CDR3 nucleotides are TGTGCCAGCAGTCTCTTCCGGGGAACCACTGAAGCTTTCTTT.

The V call is TRBV9, the J call TRBJ2-3; the match to TRBD2 covers 10 bases. The CDR3 covers 16 residues. CDR1 and CDR2 from the germline V gene are SGDLS and YYNGEE. After removal of 0 bases from V and 1 base from J, the junction contained 2 bases not matched to a gene. The CDR3 sequence is CASSVGSGRRTDTQYF. CDR3 DNA: TGTGCCAGCAGCGTAGGTAGCGGGAGGCGCACAGATACGCAGTATTTT.

The chain has TRBV10-3 and TRBJ2-2, with TRBD2 matching over 8 bases. Per germline, CDR1 ENHRY and CDR2 SYGVKD. With 4 bases clipped from V and 3 bases from J, the junction kept 10 bases outside the gene matches. The CDR3 is 17 residues long. As DNA, the CDR3 is TGTGCCATCAGTGCCCTCCAGCGGGAGTTGGACACCGGGGAGCTGTTTTTT. Protein product: CAISALQRELDTGELFF.

This chain connects TRBV19 to TRBJ2-3; possibly TRBD1 or TRBD2 for D (5 bases each). The CDR3 covers 15 residues. CDR1 and CDR2 from the germline V gene are LNHDA and SQIVND (reference sequence). The ends were cut back, 8 bases at V and 2 bases at J, with 17 bases in the middle. CDR3 sequence reads: CASWARDGNTDTQYF. CDR3 nucleotide sequence: TGTGCCAGTTGGGCTCGGGACGGAAACACAGATACGCAGTATTTT.

V and J are TRBV6-5 and TRBJ1-1; the D gene is possibly TRBD1 (5 bases). This CDR3 spans 13 amino acids. Trimming shortened V by 6 bases and J by 5 bases, and 13 bases separated the two germline ends. Germline-derived CDR1 and CDR2 are MNHEY and SVGAGI. As DNA, the CDR3 is TGTGCCAGCAGAAAGGGGCCGGGAACTGAAGCTTTCTTT. Its translation is CASRKGPGTEAFF.

This clone was seen just once. The V call is TRBV18, the J call TRBJ1-3; D not certain. Trimming took off 5 bases at V and 1 base at J, with 9 bases between the two ends. Germline assignment: CDR1 KGHSH and CDR2 LQKENI. The CDR3 is 14 residues long. The CDR3 DNA sequence: TGTGCCAGCTCAACTGGGCTTTCTGGAAACACCATATATTTT. Encoded protein: CASSTGLSGNTIYF.

The CDR3 sequence is CASLPPGRAYNEQFF. The CDR3 DNA is TGTGCCAGCCTACCCCCCGGGAGGGCCTACAATGAGCAGTTCTTC. This rearrangement joins TRBV7-8 to TRBJ2-1; the match to TRBD2 covers 8 bases. Germline CDR1 and CDR2: SGHVS and FQNEAQ. V dropped 8 bases and J dropped 2; count of bases not matched to a gene: 8. This CDR3 is 15 amino acids long.

V gene TRBV2 combines with J gene TRBJ2-2; D is uncertain. This CDR3 contains 15 residues. CDR1 is SNHLY, CDR2 FYNNEI, per germline. V shed 5 bases and J shed 0 bases, with 10 bases lying between them. The chain's CDR3 is CASSRQESNTGELFF. The CDR3 bases are TGTGCCAGCAGTCGGCAGGAGTCGAACACCGGGGAGCTGTTTTTT.

This chain links TRBV9 with TRBJ1-2, with D unclear. Germline assignment: CDR1 SGDLS and CDR2 YYNGEE. The CDR3 is 13 amino acids. V lost 0 bases, J lost 5 bases, and 8 bases lay in between. This CDR3 is CASSVGQLYGYTF. In DNA, the CDR3 is TGTGCCAGCAGCGTAGGGCAGCTATATGGCTACACCTTC.

DNA of the CDR3: TGCGCCAGCAGCTTAAACCCCCGGCAGCCCCAGCATTTT. As protein: CASSLNPRQPQHF. This chain connects TRBV5-1 to TRBJ1-5, with D hard to call. Trimming took 2 bases from V and 7 from J, leaving 10 bases between them. CDR3 length equals 13 residues. CDR1 and CDR2 from the germline V gene are SGHRS and YFSETQ.

This clone appeared a single time. The rearrangement links TRBV28 to TRBJ2-3; D unresolved. The germline CDR1 and CDR2 sequences are MDHEN and SYDVKM. Trimming cost V 6 bases and J 4 bases, with 11 bases left between them. The CDR3 is 13 amino acids. The chain's CDR3 is CASRRRVADTQYF. The DNA for the CDR3 is TGTGCCAGCAGAAGGAGAGTTGCAGATACGCAGTATTTT. The full variable domain, its missing parts supplied by reference TRBV28 and TRBJ2-3, is DVKVTQSSRYLVKRTGEKVFLECVQDMDHENMFWYRQDPGLGLRLIYFSYDVKMKEKGDIPEGYSVSREKKERFSLILESASTNQTSMYLCASRRRVADTQYFGPGTRLTVL.

The rearrangement links TRBV6-6 to TRBJ1-6; D is possibly TRBD1 (5 bases). Per germline, CDR1 MNHNY and CDR2 SVGAGI (reference sequence). The CDR3 spans 15 residues. Trimming pared 0 bases from V and 5 bases from J, leaving 8 bases between. As DNA, the CDR3 is TGTGCCAGCAGTTACTCCGGGACTAATAATTCACCCCTCCACTTT. Translation: CASSYSGTNNSPLHF.